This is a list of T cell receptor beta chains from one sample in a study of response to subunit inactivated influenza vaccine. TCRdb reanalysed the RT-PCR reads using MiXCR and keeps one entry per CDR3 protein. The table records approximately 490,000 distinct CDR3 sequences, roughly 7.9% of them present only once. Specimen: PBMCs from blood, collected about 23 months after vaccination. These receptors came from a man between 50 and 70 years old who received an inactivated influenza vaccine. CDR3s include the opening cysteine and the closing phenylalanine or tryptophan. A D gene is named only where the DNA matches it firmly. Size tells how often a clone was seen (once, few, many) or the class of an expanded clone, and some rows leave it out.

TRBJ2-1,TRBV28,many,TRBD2,CASSFTSGRALFRYEQFF,TGTGCCAGCAGCTTTACTAGCGGGAGGGCCTTATTTCGGTATGAGCAGTTCTTC
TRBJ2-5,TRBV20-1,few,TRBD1,CSAREDRAQETQYF,TGCAGTGCTAGAGAAGACAGGGCCCAAGAGACCCAGTACTTC
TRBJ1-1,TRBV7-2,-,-,CASLRAPNTEAFF,TGTGCCAGCCTTCGGGCCCCGAACACTGAAGCTTTCTTT
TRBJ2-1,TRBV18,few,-,CASSPQSFNEQFF,TGTGCCAGCTCACCGCAAAGTTTCAATGAGCAGTTCTTC
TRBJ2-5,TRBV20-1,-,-,CSATRRDQETQYF,TGCAGTGCTACTCGGAGGGACCAAGAGACCCAGTACTTC
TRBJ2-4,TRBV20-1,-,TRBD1,CSARPRGQEAKNIQYF,TGCAGTGCTAGACCTAGGGGGCAGGAGGCCAAAAACATTCAGTACTTC
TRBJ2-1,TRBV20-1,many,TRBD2,CSARDLGLAARRYNEQFF,TGCAGTGCTAGAGATTTGGGACTAGCTGCACGGCGGTACAATGAGCAGTTCTTC
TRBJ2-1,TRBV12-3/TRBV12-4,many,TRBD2,CASMGLPFYNEQFF,TGTGCCAGCATGGGACTACCCTTCTACAATGAGCAGTTCTTC
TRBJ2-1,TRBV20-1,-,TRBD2,CSAWTSSYNEQFF,TGCAGTGCTTGGACTAGCTCCTACAATGAGCAGTTCTTC
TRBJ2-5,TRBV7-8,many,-,CASSSGEWETQYF,TGTGCCAGCAGCTCGGGAGAGTGGGAGACCCAGTACTTC
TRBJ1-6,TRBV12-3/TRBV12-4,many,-,CASSTRRGGNSPLHF,TGTGCCAGCAGTACCCGTAGAGGGGGTAATTCACCCCTCCACTTT
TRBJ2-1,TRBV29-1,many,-,CSGGLANEQFF,TGCAGCGGGGGGCTAGCTAATGAGCAGTTCTTC
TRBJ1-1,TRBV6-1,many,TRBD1,CASSIGQGLGNTEAFF,TGTGCCAGCAGTATCGGACAGGGTTTGGGGAACACTGAAGCTTTCTTT
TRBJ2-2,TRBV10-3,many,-,CAGAGNTGELFF,TGTGCAGGGGCGGGGAACACCGGGGAGCTGTTTTTT
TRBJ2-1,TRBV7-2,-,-,CASSLAVAQGACNEQFF,TGTGCCAGCAGCTTAGCGGTGGCCCAAGGGGCCTGCAATGAGCAGTTCTTC
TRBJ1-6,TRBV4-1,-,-,CASSQGIGYNSPLHF,TGCGCCAGCAGCCAGGGGATCGGGTATAATTCACCCCTCCACTTT
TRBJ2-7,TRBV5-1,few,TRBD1,CASSLMGTGFAEQYF,TGCGCCAGCAGCTTGATGGGGACAGGGTTCGCCGAGCAGTACTTC
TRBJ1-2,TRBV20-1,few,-,CSARDPNHEQGNGYTF,TGCAGTGCTAGAGATCCGAACCATGAGCAGGGAAATGGCTACACCTTC
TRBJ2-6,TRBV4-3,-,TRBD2,CASSHYQAGEYSVGANVLTF,TGCGCCAGCAGCCACTACCAGGCGGGGGAATACTCTGTAGGGGCCAACGTCCTGACTTTC
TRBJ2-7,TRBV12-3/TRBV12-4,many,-,CASSLYLGGYEQYF,TGTGCCAGCAGTTTATACCTTGGGGGCTACGAGCAGTACTTC
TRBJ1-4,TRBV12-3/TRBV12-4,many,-,CASSLMASEKLFF,TGTGCCAGCAGTTTGATGGCGAGTGAAAAACTGTTTTTT
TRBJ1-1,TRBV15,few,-,CATSRDNGPTEAFF,TGTGCCACCAGCAGAGATAATGGGCCAACTGAAGCTTTCTTT
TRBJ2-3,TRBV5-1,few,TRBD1,CASRRQGVTDTQYF,TGCGCCAGCAGAAGACAGGGAGTTACAGATACGCAGTATTTT
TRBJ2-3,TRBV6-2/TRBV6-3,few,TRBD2,CASSYPSGRAPDTQYF,TGTGCCAGCAGTTACCCCAGCGGGAGGGCCCCAGATACGCAGTATTTT
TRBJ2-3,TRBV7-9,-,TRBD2,CASSLASGVTDTQYF,TGTGCCAGCAGCTTAGCTAGCGGGGTCACAGATACGCAGTATTTT
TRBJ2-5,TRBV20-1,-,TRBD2,CSARALKLAEQETQYF,TGCAGTGCTAGAGCCCTTAAACTAGCGGAACAAGAGACCCAGTACTTC